These 21 T cell receptor beta chains were sequenced from one sample in a study of beta chain features in type 1 diabetes. cDNA synthesis used the whole RNA isolate, giving expressed TCRB sequences. This table comes from immunoSEQ multiplex PCR, and its TCRdb copy is limited to in-frame clones, with some not included. The sample lists around 450,000 clones, about an eighth seen once, with approximately 0.05% in the top ten. Sequencing was performed on naive CD4+ T cells from blood. The receptors stem from a woman aged 18-29 years in good health.

The chain has TRBV18 and TRBJ1-1; 10 nucleotides match TRBD1. Looked up from germline, CDR1 is KGHSH and CDR2 is LQKENI. This CDR3 has 14 amino acids. J was trimmed by 6 bases and V by 4 bases; bases with no gene match: 5. The CDR3 reads CASSLGQGVAEAFF. In nucleotides, the CDR3 is TGTGCCAGCTCACTCGGACAGGGGGTCGCTGAAGCTTTCTTT.

This clone was seen repeatedly, ten times or more. V and J are TRBV14 and TRBJ2-1; 10 nucleotides match TRBD1. The germline V gene encodes CDR1 SGHDN and CDR2 FVKESK. The V gene end was trimmed by 4 bases and the J gene end by 7 bases; junction bases not matched to a gene: 7. The CDR3 runs to 15 residues. The CDR3 reads CASSPLRTGGNEQFF. The CDR3 region has the DNA TGTGCCAGCAGCCCTCTCCGGACAGGGGGGAATGAGCAGTTCTTC.

Notes on this clone: The sample contains more than one DNA sequence encoding this CDR3. The chain is built from TRBV14 and TRBJ2-1; D is perhaps TRBD1 or TRBD2 (6 bases each). V was cut by 4 bases and J by 2 bases, with 9 bases left in between. CDR1 and CDR2 (germline): SGHDN, FVKESK. The CDR3 is made up of 14 amino acids. The CDR3 DNA follows: TGTGCCAGCAGCCCCCGGGGGCCCTACAATGAGCAGTTCTTC. Translation gives CASSPRGPYNEQFF.

This clone has just a few counts. The chain uses TRBV12-5 and TRBJ1-3; D is undetermined. The CDR3 totals 14 residues. The V end was cut by 5 bases, the J end by 3 bases, with 11 bases between. CDR1 and CDR2 from the germline V gene are LGHNT and FRNRAP. This chain's CDR3 is CASGPAGSGNTIYF. The DNA of the CDR3 is TGTGCTAGTGGTCCGGCGGGGAGTGGAAACACCATATATTTT.

The gene calls are TRBV5-4 and TRBJ1-6, with 8 bases that match TRBD1. The CDR3 covers 16 residues. The V segment lost 4 bases and the J segment 9 bases; nucleotides outside the gene matches: 12. Looked up from germline, CDR1 is SGHNT and CDR2 is YYREEE (reference sequence). The CDR3 here is CASSLSPDRASSPLHF. DNA of the CDR3: TGTGCCAGCAGCCTCTCTCCGGACAGGGCTAGTTCACCCCTCCACTTT.

The V and J genes are TRBV7-2 and TRBJ2-3; D perhaps matches TRBD1 (6 bases). V was cut by 3 bases and J by 2 bases, with 12 bases left in between. The CDR3 is made up of 15 amino acids. The germline V gene has CDR1 SGHTA and CDR2 FQGNSA. DNA of the CDR3: TGTGCCAGCAGCTTTTGGGCAGGGGTCACAGATACGCAGTATTTT. It specifies CASSFWAGVTDTQYF.

This sequence joins TRBV27 and TRBJ2-7, with 9 bases matching TRBD1. Germline V CDR1 and CDR2: MNHEY, SMNVEV (reference sequence). CDR3 length: 15 amino acids. Losses at the gene ends were 5 bases for V and 5 bases for J; bases not matched to a gene: 10. The CDR3 region is CASSHDGTGINEQYF. The CDR3 DNA reads as TGTGCCAGCAGTCATGACGGGACAGGGATCAACGAGCAGTACTTC.

This clone was found a few times. The chain uses TRBV13 and TRBJ1-2; 7 nucleotides agree with TRBD1. The CDR3 extends over 15 amino acids. Germline V lookup: CDR1 PRHDT, CDR2 FYEKMQ (reference sequence). V lost 5 bases and J lost 2; bases outside the gene matches: 8. DNA for the CDR3: TGTGCCAGCAGCCAAACGACAGGGACGAACTATGGCTACACCTTC. Translation: CASSQTTGTNYGYTF.

In its sample, this clone was seen a few times. The chain combines TRBV6-6 with TRBJ2-1; no clear D. Deletions cut 1 base from V and 7 bases from J, with 8 bases between. Germline assignment: CDR1 MNHNY and CDR2 SVGAGI (reference sequence). The CDR3 loop spans 13 amino acids. CDR3 DNA sequence: TGTGCCAGCAGTTACTTCCTAGGGAATGAGCAGTTCTTC. Translated, it gives CASSYFLGNEQFF.

This clone showed up just a few times. The rearrangement joins TRBV5-1 to TRBJ2-7, with D perhaps TRBD1 (6 bases). Trimming took off 1 base at V and 6 bases at J, with 14 bases between the two ends. Germline loops: CDR1 SGHRS, CDR2 YFSETQ. The CDR3 is made up of 14 amino acids. CDR3 residues: CASSLIGQPSEQYF. The CDR3 DNA is TGCGCCAGCAGCTTGATTGGACAGCCATCCGAGCAGTACTTC.

This clone was observed a few times. The chain has TRBV6-6 and TRBJ1-3; the D is unclear. CDR1 is MNHNY and CDR2 is SVGAGI in the germline V gene (reference sequence). V was cut by 5 bases and J by 5 bases, with 10 bases left in between. The CDR3 contains 13 residues. The CDR3 region has the DNA TGTGCCAGCAGTCCTAGTGAGAGAAACACCATATATTTT. This encodes CASSPSERNTIYF.

This sequence joins TRBV11-1 and TRBJ2-1; TRBD1 matches 7 bases. The CDR3 loop spans 16 amino acids. The germline V gene encodes CDR1 SGHAT and CDR2 FQDESV (reference sequence). V lost 5 bases to trimming and J lost 7 bases; unmatched junction nucleotides: 14. CDR3 region: CASSVGQAERRNEQFF. In DNA form, the CDR3 reads TGTGCCAGCAGCGTAGGACAGGCAGAACGCAGGAATGAGCAGTTCTTC.

The CDR3 loop is CASSLGKGRAGANVLTF. As DNA, the CDR3 is TGTGCCAGCAGTCTAGGAAAGGGCCGCGCTGGGGCCAACGTCCTGACTTTC. The chain is built from TRBV27 and TRBJ2-6; D gene uncertain. Germline assignment: CDR1 MNHEY and CDR2 SMNVEV (reference sequence). The CDR3 covers 17 residues. V lost 5 bases, J lost 2 bases, and 16 bases lay in between.

The V and J genes are TRBV4-1 and TRBJ2-4, with unresolved D. CDR3 size: 15 residues. The V gene's germline CDR1 is MGHRA and CDR2 YSYEKL. V lost 0 bases and J lost 1, with 7 bases in between. CDR3 protein: CASSQDSGAKNIQYF. CDR3 DNA: TGCGCCAGCAGCCAAGATTCGGGTGCCAAAAACATTCAGTACTTC.

The chain uses TRBV28 and TRBJ2-4; 8 positions match TRBD1. After removal of 3 bases from V and 1 base from J, the junction contained 11 bases not matched to a gene. CDR3 length: 18 amino acids. Germline V CDR1 and CDR2: MDHEN, SYDVKM. The DNA for the CDR3 is TGTGCCAGCAGTTTTTCCTTCGGGACAGGTGGTGCCAAAAACATTCAGTACTTC. Encoded protein: CASSFSFGTGGAKNIQYF.

This clone showed up just a few times. This sequence joins TRBV21-1 and TRBJ2-5. TRBV21-1 is termed a pseudogene. CDR3 size: 12 residues. The CDR3 coding sequence is TGTGCCAGCAGACCGTTTGGGGAGACCCAGTACTTC. Protein sequence: CASRPFGETQYF.

The chain is built from TRBV7-2 and TRBJ2-7; D remains ambiguous. Germline-derived CDR1 and CDR2 are SGHTA and FQGNSA. Deletions cut 3 bases from V and 4 bases from J, with 4 bases between. The CDR3 totals 11 residues. CDR3 nucleotide sequence: TGTGCCAGCAGCTTTGCGTACGAGCAGTACTTC. This gives the protein CASSFAYEQYF.

The chain links TRBV15 to TRBJ2-1; a weak D match, TRBD1 (6 bases). The length of the CDR3 is 16 residues. V was trimmed by 1 base and J by 4 bases, leaving 14 bases between them. The V gene's germline CDR1 is LNHNV and CDR2 YYDKDF (reference sequence). The DNA for the CDR3 is TGTGCCACCAGCAGAGGTTTAACAGGGTTTTACAATGAGCAGTTCTTC. Protein: CATSRGLTGFYNEQFF.

V usage is TRBV15 and J usage is TRBJ2-7; perhaps TRBD1 as D (6 bases). Trimming removed 0 bases from V and 2 bases from J, with 11 bases in between. The CDR3 has 15 amino acids. Germline CDR1 reads LNHNV; CDR2 reads YYDKDF (reference sequence). CDR3 region: CATSRDQTGTYEQYV. DNA for the CDR3: TGTGCCACCAGCAGAGATCAGACAGGTACCTACGAGCAGTACGTC.

This clone has only a few counts. This sequence joins TRBV2 and TRBJ1-6; tentative D call: TRBD1 (6 bases). V lost 7 bases, J lost 7 bases, and 11 bases lay in between. Germline V lookup: CDR1 SNHLY, CDR2 FYNNEI. There are 13 residues in the CDR3. DNA for the CDR3: TGTGCCAGCACAGGGGATAGCAATTCACCCCTCCACTTT. Its protein is CASTGDSNSPLHF.

This clone was counted between two and nine times. The V and J genes are TRBV7-3 and TRBJ1-1, with no clear D. Germline V gives CDR1 SGHTA, CDR2 FQGTGA. This CDR3 comprises 13 residues. V lost 2 bases and J lost 3, with 7 bases in between. CDR3 amino acids: CASSLRRDTEAFF. In nucleotides, the CDR3 is TGTGCCAGCAGCTTACGACGGGACACTGAAGCTTTCTTT.